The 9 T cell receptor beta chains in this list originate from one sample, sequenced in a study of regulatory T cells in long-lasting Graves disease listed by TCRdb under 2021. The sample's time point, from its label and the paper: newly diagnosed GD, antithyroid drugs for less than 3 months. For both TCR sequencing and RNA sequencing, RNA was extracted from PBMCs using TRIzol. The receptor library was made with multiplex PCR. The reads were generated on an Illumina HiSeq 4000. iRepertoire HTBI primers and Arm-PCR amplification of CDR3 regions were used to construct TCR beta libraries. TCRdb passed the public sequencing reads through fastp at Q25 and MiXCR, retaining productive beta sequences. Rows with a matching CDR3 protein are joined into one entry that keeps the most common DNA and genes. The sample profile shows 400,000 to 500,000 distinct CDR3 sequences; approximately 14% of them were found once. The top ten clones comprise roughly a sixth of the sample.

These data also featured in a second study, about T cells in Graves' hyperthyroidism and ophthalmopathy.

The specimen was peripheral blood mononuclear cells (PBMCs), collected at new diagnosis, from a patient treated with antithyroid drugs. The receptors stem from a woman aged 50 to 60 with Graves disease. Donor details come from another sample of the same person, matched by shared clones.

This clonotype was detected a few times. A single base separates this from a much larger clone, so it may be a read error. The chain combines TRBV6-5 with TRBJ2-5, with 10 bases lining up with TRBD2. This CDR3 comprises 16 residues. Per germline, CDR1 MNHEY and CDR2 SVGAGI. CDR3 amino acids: CAGSYSGLAETETQYF. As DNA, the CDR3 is TGTGCCGGCAGTTACTCTGGACTAGCGGAAACGGAGACCCAGTACTTC.

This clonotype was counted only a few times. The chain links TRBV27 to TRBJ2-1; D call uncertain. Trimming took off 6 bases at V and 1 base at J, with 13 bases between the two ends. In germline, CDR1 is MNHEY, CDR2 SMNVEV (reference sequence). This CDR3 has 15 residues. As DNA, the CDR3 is TGTGCCAGCAGCCGGATGGCGGTGTCCTACAATGAGCAGTTCTTC. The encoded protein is CASSRMAVSYNEQFF.

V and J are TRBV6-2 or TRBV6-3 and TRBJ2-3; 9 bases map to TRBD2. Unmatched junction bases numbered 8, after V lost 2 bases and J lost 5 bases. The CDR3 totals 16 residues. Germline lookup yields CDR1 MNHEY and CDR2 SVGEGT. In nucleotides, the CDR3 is TGTGCCAGCAGTTACCGGTCTAGCGGGATAGGAGATACGCAGTATTTT. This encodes CASSYRSSGIGDTQYF.

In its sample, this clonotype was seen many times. The chain's CDR3 is CASSLDWFLAGEQYF. The CDR3 DNA sequence: TGTGCCAGCAGCTTAGATTGGTTCCTTGCGGGCGAGCAGTACTTC. The rearrangement links TRBV11-2 to TRBJ2-7; a possible D gene is TRBD2 (5 bases). The germline V and J ends were trimmed by 0 bases and 6 bases, with 15 bases remaining between them. CDR3 size: 15 residues. The V gene's germline CDR1 is SGHAT and CDR2 FQNNGV. The full variable domain, in which reference TRBV11-2 and TRBJ2-7 provide the parts outside the CDR3, is EAGVAQSPRYKIIEKRQSVAFWCNPISGHATLYWYQQILGQGPKLLIQFQNNGVVDDSQLPKDRFSAERLKGVDSTLKIQPAKLEDSAVYLCASSLDWFLAGEQYFGPGTRLTVT.

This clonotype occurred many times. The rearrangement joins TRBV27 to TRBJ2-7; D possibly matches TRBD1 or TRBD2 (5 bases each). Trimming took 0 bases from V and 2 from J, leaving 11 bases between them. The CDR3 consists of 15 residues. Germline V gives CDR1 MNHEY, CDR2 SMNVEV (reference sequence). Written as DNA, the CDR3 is TGTGCCAGCAGTTTATCGCCAGGGACGACCTACGAGCAGTACTTC. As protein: CASSLSPGTTYEQYF.

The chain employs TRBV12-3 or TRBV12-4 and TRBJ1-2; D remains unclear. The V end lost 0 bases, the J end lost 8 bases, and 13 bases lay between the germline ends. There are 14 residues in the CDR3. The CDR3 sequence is CASSLARHVWGYTF. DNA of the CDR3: TGTGCCAGCAGTTTAGCGAGGCACGTTTGGGGCTACACCTTC.

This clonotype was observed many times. CDR3 bases: TGTGCCAGCAGTCAAAACAGGGGTCAGCCCCAGCATTTT. This gives the protein CASSQNRGQPQHF. The V gene is TRBV12-3 or TRBV12-4, the J gene TRBJ1-5, with 7 bases identical to TRBD1. Germline trimming cut 5 bases from V and 6 bases from J; bases unmatched to any gene: 4. The CDR3 sequence is 13 residues long.

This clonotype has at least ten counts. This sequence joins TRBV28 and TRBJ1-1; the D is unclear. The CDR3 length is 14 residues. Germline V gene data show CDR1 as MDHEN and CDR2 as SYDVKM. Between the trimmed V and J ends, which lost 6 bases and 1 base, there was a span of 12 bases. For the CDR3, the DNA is TGTGCCAGCAGAGTCTCTCTGGGGAACACTGAAGCTTTCTTT. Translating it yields CASRVSLGNTEAFF.

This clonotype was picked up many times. In DNA, the CDR3 is TGTGCCCCGAGGACTAGCGGGACCTACTACGAGCAGTACTTC. Translating it yields CAPRTSGTYYEQYF. V and J are TRBV7-2 and TRBJ2-7; 12 bases match TRBD2. There are 14 residues in the CDR3. Germline V lookup: CDR1 SGHTA, CDR2 FQGNSA. V trimming: 11 bases; J trimming: 3 bases; junction bases outside the gene matches: 8. Together with reference TRBV7-2 and TRBJ2-7, the CDR3 gives the full variable domain: GAGVSQSPSNKVTEKGKDVELRCDPISGHTALYWYRQSLGQGLEFLIYFQGNSAPDKSGLPSDRFSAERTGGSVSTLTIQRTQQEDSAVYLCAPRTSGTYYEQYFGPGTRLTVT.